This section outlines one T cell receptor beta chain sequence together with its context. What it recognizes is unknown. The data were produced by immunoSEQ multiplex PCR, yet TCRdb's version contains in-frame clones alone and is incomplete. The sample yields some 450,000 clones, 90% seen once. This sample was taken from a study of Ad26.COV2.S vaccination and SARS-CoV-2 variants. Study details: By the intramuscular route, Ad26.COV2.S was given once, or twice 56 days apart. Study-level results: The placebo group had lower spike-specific TCR breadth than the vaccine recipients did.

Stated treatment: 15 to 20 received Ad26.COV2.S at low or high dose, single or two shots; roughly 5 received placebo; per-sample allocation not given. Sampling happened 63 days after the first vaccine or placebo injection. An 18-55-year-old adult in Boston served as donor. This clonotype originated in a person aged 18-60 years who received the Ad26.COV2.S COVID-19 vaccine or a placebo. Sample: peripheral blood, taken in a trial of Ad26.COV2.S vaccine versus placebo.

CDR3 sequence (DNA): TGTGCCAGCAGCAACCGGGACAGCGTATATGGCTACACCTTC. Translating gives CASSNRDSVYGYTF. This chain links TRBV7-9 with TRBJ1-2, with 7 bases aligning to TRBD1. Losses at the gene ends were 5 bases for V and 5 bases for J; bases not matched to a gene: 8. Germline values: CDR1 SEHNR, CDR2 FQNEAQ (reference sequence). The CDR3 has 14 residues.